A single T cell receptor (beta chain) is shown here with its context. Given a much more abundant clone one base away, this may be a read error. This record comes from a study of CD8+CD57+ T cells in acquired aplastic anemia. In the study overall: Sorted CD4+ and CD8+ cells gave an average of about 3 ug of DNA.

Profiles of TCR beta VDJ and CDR3 were generated from a genomic DNA template. TCRdb called the reads again in MiXCR, with one record for every CDR3 protein. Of approximately 190,000 distinct CDR3 sequences in the sample, roughly half were seen once. It was patients with CD8+CD57+ cell expansion by flow cytometry who were chosen for sequencing. Patient blood was sampled before any therapy had been received. Trimming shortened V by 3 bases and J by 4 bases, and 16 bases separated the two germline ends. In germline, CDR1 is SGDLS, CDR2 YYNGEE. The CDR3 contains 15 residues. The TCR sequence derives from a human donor with aplastic anemia. V is TRBV9 and J is TRBJ1-1; D is perhaps TRBD1 (5 bases). Sequencing used sorted CD4+, CD8+, or CD8+CD57+ T cells (not recorded which) from PBMCs. The CDR3 region has the DNA TGTGCCAGCAGCGGCCTGGGGGGTCGGGGCACTGAAGCTTTCTTT. It specifies CASSGLGGRGTEAFF.